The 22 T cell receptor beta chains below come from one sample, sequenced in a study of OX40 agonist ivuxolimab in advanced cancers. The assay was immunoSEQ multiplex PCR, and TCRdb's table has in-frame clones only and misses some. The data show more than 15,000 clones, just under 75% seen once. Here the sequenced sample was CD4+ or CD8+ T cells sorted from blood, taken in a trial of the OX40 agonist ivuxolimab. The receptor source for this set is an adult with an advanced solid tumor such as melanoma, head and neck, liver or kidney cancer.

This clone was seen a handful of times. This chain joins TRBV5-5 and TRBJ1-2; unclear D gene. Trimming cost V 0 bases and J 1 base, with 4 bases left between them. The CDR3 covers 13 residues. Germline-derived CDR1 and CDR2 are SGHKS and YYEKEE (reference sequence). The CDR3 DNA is TGTGCCAGCAGCTTGGCTCTTAACTATGGCTACACCTTC. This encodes CASSLALNYGYTF.

The CDR3 DNA reads TGTGCCAGCAGCTTTCTGTCGGACCCGGCACCCCCAGCTGGCACCATATATTTT. Residues: CASSFLSDPAPPAGTIYF. V is TRBV7-2 and J is TRBJ1-3; D is unresolved. Germline V gene data show CDR1 as SGHTA and CDR2 as FQGNSA. The CDR3 consists of 18 residues. Trimming removed 3 bases from V and 9 bases from J, with 27 bases in between. The whole variable domain, remainder taken from reference TRBV7-2 and TRBJ1-3, is GAGVSQSPSNKVTEKGKDVELRCDPISGHTALYWYRQSLGQGLEFLIYFQGNSAPDKSGLPSDRFSAERTGGSVSTLTIQRTQQEDSAVYLCASSFLSDPAPPAGTIYFGEGSWLTVV.

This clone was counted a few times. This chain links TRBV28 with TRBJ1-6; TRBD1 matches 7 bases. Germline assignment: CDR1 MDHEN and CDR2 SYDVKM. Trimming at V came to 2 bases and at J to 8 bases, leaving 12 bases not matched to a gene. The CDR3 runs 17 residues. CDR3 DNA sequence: TGTGCCAGCAGTTTAGTTATTGACAGGGCGGAGGATTCACCCCTCCACTTT. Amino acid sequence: CASSLVIDRAEDSPLHF.

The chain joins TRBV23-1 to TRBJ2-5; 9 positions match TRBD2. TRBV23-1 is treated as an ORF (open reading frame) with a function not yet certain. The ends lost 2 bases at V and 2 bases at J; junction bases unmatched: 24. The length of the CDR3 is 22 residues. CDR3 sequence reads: CASSQIPREKREVKWWQETQYF. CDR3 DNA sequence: TGCGCCAGCAGTCAAATTCCCCGGGAGAAGCGGGAGGTTAAATGGTGGCAAGAGACCCAGTACTTC.

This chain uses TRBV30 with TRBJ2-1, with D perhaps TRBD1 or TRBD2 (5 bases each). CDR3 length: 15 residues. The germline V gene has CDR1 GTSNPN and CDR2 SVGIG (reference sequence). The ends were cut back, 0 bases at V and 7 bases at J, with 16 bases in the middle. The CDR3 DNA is TGTGCCTGGAGTGTCGGTGAGGGGATCGGGAATGAGCAGTTCTTC. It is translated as CAWSVGEGIGNEQFF.

The CDR3 DNA reads as TGTGCCAGCAGTTGGTCAGGTGGCGGGGAGACGAACACCGGGGAGCTGTTTTTT. Translating it yields CASSWSGGGETNTGELFF. This chain uses TRBV2 with TRBJ2-2, with D perhaps matching TRBD2 (6 bases). Germline V gene data show CDR1 as SNHLY and CDR2 as FYNNEI. V lost 5 bases and J lost 0, with 19 bases in between. The CDR3 is 18 residues long.

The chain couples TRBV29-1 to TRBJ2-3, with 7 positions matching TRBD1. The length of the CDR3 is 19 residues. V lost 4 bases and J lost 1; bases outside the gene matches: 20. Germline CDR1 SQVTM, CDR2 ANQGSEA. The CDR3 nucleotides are TGCAGCGTTGTAGGGCCCCGGGACAGTTCCATCAGTCGCACAGATACGCAGTATTTT. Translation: CSVVGPRDSSISRTDTQYF.

The CDR3 is CAWSRLGDIYEQYF. The DNA of the CDR3 is TGTGCCTGGAGTCGACTGGGGGACATCTACGAGCAGTACTTC. The chain combines TRBV30 with TRBJ2-7; maybe TRBD1 (6 bases). The CDR3 extends over 14 amino acids. Trimming removed 2 bases at V and 3 bases at J, with 14 bases between. Per the germline V gene, CDR1 is GTSNPN and CDR2 is SVGIG (reference sequence).

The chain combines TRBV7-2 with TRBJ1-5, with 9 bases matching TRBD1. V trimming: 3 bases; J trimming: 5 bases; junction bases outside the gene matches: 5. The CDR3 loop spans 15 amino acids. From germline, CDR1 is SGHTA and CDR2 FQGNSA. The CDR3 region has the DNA TGTGCCAGCAGCTTGGACAGGGGTACGGATCAGCCCCAGCATTTT. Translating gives CASSLDRGTDQPQHF.

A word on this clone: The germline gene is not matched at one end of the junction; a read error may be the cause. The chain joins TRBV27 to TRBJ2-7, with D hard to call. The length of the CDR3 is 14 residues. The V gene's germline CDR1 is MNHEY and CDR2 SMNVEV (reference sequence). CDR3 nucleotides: TGTGCCAGCAGCCCGACACGGAGCTCCTACGGGCAGTACTTC. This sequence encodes CASSPTRSSYGQYF.

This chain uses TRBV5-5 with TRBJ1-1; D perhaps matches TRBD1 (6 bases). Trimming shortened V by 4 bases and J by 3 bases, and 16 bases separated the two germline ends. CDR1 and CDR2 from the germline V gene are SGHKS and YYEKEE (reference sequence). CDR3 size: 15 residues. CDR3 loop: CASSPRAGADTEAFF. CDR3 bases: TGTGCCAGCAGCCCACGGGCGGGGGCGGACACTGAAGCTTTCTTT.

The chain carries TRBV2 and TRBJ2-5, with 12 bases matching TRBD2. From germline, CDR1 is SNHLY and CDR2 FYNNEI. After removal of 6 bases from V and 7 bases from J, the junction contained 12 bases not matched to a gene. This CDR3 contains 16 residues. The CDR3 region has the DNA TGTGCCAGCAGCCCGACTAGCGGGGGCGGTCGAGGGACCCAGTACTTC. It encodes CASSPTSGGGRGTQYF.

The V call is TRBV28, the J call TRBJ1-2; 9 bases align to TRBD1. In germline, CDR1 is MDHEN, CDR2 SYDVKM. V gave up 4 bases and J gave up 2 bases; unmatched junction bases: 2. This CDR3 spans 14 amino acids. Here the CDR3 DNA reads TGTGCCAGCAGTTCGGGACAGGGAAACTATGGCTACACCTTC. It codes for CASSSGQGNYGYTF.

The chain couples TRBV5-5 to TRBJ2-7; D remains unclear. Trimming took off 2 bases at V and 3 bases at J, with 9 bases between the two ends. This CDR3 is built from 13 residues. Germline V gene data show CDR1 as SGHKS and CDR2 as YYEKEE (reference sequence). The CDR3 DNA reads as TGTGCCAGCAGCTTCAGTTATGGCTACGAGCAGTACTTC. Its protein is CASSFSYGYEQYF. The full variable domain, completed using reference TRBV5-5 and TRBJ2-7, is DAGVTQSPTHLIKTRGQQVTLRCSPISGHKSVSWYQQVLGQGPQFIFQYYEKEERGRGNFPDRFSARQFPNYSSELNVNALLLGDSALYLCASSFSYGYEQYFGPGTRLTVT.

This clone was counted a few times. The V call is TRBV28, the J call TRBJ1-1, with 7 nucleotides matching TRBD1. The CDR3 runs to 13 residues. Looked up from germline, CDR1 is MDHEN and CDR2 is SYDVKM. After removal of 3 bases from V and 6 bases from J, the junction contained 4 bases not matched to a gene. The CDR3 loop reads CASSLTGNAEAFF. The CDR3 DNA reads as TGTGCCAGCAGTTTGACAGGGAATGCTGAAGCTTTCTTT.

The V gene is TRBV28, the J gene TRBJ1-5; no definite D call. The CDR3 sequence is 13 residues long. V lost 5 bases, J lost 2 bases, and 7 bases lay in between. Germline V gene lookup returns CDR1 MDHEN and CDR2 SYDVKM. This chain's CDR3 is CASSPMGNQPQHF. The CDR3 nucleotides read TGTGCCAGCAGTCCGATGGGCAATCAGCCCCAGCATTTT.

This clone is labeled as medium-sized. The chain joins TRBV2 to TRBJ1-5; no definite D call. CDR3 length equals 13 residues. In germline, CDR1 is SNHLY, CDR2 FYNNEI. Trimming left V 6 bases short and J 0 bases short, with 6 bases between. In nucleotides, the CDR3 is TGTGCCAGCAGCGTAGGTAGCAATCAGCCCCAGCATTTT. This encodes CASSVGSNQPQHF.

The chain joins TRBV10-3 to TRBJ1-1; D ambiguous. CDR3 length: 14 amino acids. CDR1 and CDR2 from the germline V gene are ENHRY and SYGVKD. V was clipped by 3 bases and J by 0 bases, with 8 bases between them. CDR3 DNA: TGTGCCATCAGTGAACTGGCAATGAACACTGAAGCTTTCTTT. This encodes CAISELAMNTEAFF.

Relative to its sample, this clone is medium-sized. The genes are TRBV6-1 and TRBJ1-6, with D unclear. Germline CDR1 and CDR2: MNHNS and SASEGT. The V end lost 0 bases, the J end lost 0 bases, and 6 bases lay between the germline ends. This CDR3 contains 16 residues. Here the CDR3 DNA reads TGTGCCAGCAGTGAAGCGTTCAGCTCCTATAATTCACCCCTCCACTTT. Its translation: CASSEAFSSYNSPLHF.

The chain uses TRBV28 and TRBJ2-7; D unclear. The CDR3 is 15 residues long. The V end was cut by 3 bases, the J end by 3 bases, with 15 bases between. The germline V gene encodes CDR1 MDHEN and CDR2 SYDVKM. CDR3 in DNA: TGTGCCAGCAGTTTGAAGGAGTACGGTAACTACGAGCAGTACTTC. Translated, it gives CASSLKEYGNYEQYF.

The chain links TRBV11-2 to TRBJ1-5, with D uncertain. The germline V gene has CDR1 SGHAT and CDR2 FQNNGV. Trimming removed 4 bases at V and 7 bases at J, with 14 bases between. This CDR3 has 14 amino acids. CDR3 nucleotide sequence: TGTGCCAGCAGCTCCCCCAACGTAATGCAGCCCCAGCATTTT. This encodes CASSSPNVMQPQHF.

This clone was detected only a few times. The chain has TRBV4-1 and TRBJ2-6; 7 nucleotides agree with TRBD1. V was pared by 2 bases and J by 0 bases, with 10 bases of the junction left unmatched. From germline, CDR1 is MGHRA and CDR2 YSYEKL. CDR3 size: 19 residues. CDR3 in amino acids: CASSQSGTVNPSGANVLTF. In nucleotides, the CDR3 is TGCGCCAGCAGCCAATCCGGGACAGTCAATCCCTCTGGGGCCAACGTCCTGACTTTC.